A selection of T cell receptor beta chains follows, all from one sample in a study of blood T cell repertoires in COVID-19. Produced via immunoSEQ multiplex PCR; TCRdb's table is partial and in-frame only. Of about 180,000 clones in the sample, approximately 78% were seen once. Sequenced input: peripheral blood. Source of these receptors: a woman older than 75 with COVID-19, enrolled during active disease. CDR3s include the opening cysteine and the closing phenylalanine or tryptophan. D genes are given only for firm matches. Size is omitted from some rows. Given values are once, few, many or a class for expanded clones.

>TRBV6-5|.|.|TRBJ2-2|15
TGTGCCAGCAGTTACGGCCAGGGCTATGGCGGGGAGCTGTTTTTT
CASSYGQGYGGELFF
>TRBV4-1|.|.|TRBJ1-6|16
TGCGCCAGCAGCCACCCTCGACAGCTTATTAATTCACCCCTCCACTTT
CASSHPRQLINSPLHF
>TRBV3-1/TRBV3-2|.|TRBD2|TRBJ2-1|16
TGTGCCAGCAGCCAGGGACTAGCCAGCTCCTACAATGAGCAGTTCTTC
CASSQGLASSYNEQFF
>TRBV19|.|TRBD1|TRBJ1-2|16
TGTGCCAGTAGCCGCCAAAGACAGGGGCTGGCCTATGGCTACACCTTC
CASSRQRQGLAYGYTF
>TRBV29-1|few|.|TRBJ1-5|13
TGCAGCGCCGGACAAGGCTTCAATCAGCCCCAGCATTTT
CSAGQGFNQPQHF
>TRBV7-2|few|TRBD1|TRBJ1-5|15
TGTGCCAGCAGCTGGGGACAGGGGATGGGTCAGCCCCAGCATTTT
CASSWGQGMGQPQHF
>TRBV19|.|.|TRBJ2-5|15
TGTGCCAGTAGTATAGGACAGGTGCCCGGTGAGACCCAGTACTTC
CASSIGQVPGETQYF
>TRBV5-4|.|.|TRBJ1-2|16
TGTGCCAGCAGCTCTAGGTCATCCCTTGATAACTATGGCTACACCTTC
CASSSRSSLDNYGYTF
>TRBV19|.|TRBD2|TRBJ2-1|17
TGTGCCAGTAGTATATCCCCGACTAGCCCAAACTACAATGAGCAGTTCTTC
CASSISPTSPNYNEQFF
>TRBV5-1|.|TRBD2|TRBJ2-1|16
TGCGCCAGCAGCTTGGGGGCTAGCGGGAGGTACAATGAGCAGTTCTTC
CASSLGASGRYNEQFF
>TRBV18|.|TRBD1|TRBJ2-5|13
TGTGCCAGCTCTCCGGGACAGCAAGAGACCCAGTACTTC
CASSPGQQETQYF
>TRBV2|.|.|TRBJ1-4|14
TGTGCCAGCAGTGACGCGGCCCTAGATGAAAAACTGTTTTTT
CASSDAALDEKLFF
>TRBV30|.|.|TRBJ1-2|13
TGTGCCTGGAGTTCTACGGGGGGCTATGGCTACACCTTC
CAWSSTGGYGYTF
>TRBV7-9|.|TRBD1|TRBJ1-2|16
TGTGCCAGCAGCTCCTGGGACAGGACCCAAATCTATGGCTACACCTTC
CASSSWDRTQIYGYTF
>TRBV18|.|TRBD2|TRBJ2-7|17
TGTGCCAGCTCACCACCGCCTGGACTAGCGGGGGCCTACGAGCAGTACTTC
CASSPPPGLAGAYEQYF
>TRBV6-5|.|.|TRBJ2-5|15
TGTGCCAGCAGGCCTATCGGAGGGGCGCAAGAGACCCAGTACTTC
CASRPIGGAQETQYF
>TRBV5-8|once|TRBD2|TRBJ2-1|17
TGTGCCAGCAGCTCCGGGACTAGTCTGGGGGTGTACAATGAGCAGTTCTTC
CASSSGTSLGVYNEQFF
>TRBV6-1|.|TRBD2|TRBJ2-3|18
TGTGCCAGCAGTGAAGCCCGGGCTAGCGGGGGAAGCACAGATACGCAGTATTTT
CASSEARASGGSTDTQYF
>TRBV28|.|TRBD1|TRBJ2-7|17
TGTGCCAGCAGCTCCCCCGGGACAGGGGGTTTCACCTACGAGCAGTACTTC
CASSSPGTGGFTYEQYF
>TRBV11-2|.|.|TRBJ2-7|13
TGTGCCAGCAGCTTTCAGGGGGGAAACGAGCAGTACTTC
CASSFQGGNEQYF
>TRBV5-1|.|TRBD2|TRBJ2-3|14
TGCGCCAGCAGCCCTTCTAGCGGGGGAGATACGCAGTATTTT
CASSPSSGGDTQYF
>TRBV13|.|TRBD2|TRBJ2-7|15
TGTGCCAGCAGCTTAGTGTCTAGCGGTGCCTACGAGCAGTACTTC
CASSLVSSGAYEQYF
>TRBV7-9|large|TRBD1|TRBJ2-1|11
TGTGCCAGCAGCTCCCGGGACAGGGGGTTCTTC
CASSSRDRGFF
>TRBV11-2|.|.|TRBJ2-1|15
TGTGCCAGCAGCTTACCAGGGGCCGGCTCCAATGAGCAGTTCTTC
CASSLPGAGSNEQFF
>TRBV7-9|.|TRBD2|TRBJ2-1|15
TGTGCCAGCAGTTTTAGCGGGAGGGACCCCAATGAGCAGTTCTTC
CASSFSGRDPNEQFF
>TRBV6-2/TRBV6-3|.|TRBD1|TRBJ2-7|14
TGTGCCAGCAGTTACCAAGGACAGGGCCACGAGCAGTACTTC
CASSYQGQGHEQYF
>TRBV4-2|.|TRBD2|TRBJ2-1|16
TGTGCCAGCAGCCAAGGGACTAGCGGGGTCTACAATGAGCAGTTCTTC
CASSQGTSGVYNEQFF
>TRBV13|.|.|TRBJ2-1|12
TGTGCCAGCAGCTACAAATACAATGAGCAGTTCTTC
CASSYKYNEQFF
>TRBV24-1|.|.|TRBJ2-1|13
TGTGCCACCAGTGATCGGACAGTCAATGAGCAGTTCTTC
CATSDRTVNEQFF
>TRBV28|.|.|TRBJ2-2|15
TGTGCCAGCAGCCCGAACCCTACGAACACCGGGGAGCTGTTTTTT
CASSPNPTNTGELFF
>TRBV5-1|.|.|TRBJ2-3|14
TGCGCCAGCAGCATACAGGTGGGCACAGATACGCAGTATTTT
CASSIQVGTDTQYF
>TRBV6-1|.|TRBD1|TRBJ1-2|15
TGTGCCAGCAGTGAAGCGGGACAGGGGGATTATGGCTACACCTTC
CASSEAGQGDYGYTF
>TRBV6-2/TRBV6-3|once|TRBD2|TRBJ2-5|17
TGTGCCAGCAGTTACCCCCTGGAGCGGGGGTATCAAGAGACCCAGTACTTC
CASSYPLERGYQETQYF
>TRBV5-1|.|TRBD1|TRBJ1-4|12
TGCGCCAGCAGCGCGACAGGGCTTGAACTGTTTTTT
CASSATGLELFF
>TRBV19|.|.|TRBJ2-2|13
TGTGCCAGTAGTATAAGGAGGACCGGGGAGCTGTTTTTT
CASSIRRTGELFF
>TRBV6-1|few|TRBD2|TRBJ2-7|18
TGTGCCAGCAGTGAAAGTGCCGGACTAGCGGTGAGCTCCTACGAGCAGTACTTC
CASSESAGLAVSSYEQYF
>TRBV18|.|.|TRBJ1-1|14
TGTGCCAGCTCACCCAGACAAGGGGCGACTGAAGCTTTCTTT
CASSPRQGATEAFF
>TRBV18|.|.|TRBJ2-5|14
TGTGCCAGCTCACCGACAGGTGGCGGGGAGACCCAGTACTTC
CASSPTGGGETQYF
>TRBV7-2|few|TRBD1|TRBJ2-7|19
TGTGCCAGCAGCCTCCAGACAGGGGGCGGCTTTACTAGTAGTTACGAGCAGTACTTC
CASSLQTGGGFTSSYEQYF
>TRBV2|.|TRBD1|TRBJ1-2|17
TGTGCCAGCAGTGAAGGGGGGACAGGGGGCGCGGACTATGGCTACACCTTC
CASSEGGTGGADYGYTF
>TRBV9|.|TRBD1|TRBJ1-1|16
TGTGCCAGCAGCGAGTCCCCGGACAGGGGGCGCGCTGAAGCTTTCTTT
CASSESPDRGRAEAFF
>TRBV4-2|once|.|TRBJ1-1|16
TGTGCCAGCAGCCGGGACATGATGTACATGAACACTGAAGCTTTCTTT
CASSRDMMYMNTEAFF
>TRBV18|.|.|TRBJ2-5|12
TGTGCCAGCTCACCCTCCCAAGAGACCCAGTACTTC
CASSPSQETQYF
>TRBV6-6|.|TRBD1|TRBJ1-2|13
TGTGCCACGGGGCGACAGGGCTTTTATGGCTACACCTTC
CATGRQGFYGYTF
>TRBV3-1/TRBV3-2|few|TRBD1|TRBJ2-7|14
TGTGCCAGCAGCCGGACAGGGAGTAGCTACGAGCAGTACTTC
CASSRTGSSYEQYF